This entry concerns a single T cell receptor beta chain. Antigen: not known. Germline DNA was also extracted, and blood RNA was taken from unsorted whole blood. The data originate from a study of tumor-infiltrating lymphocytes in primary liver carcinoma. About the study: Spanning 4.2 to 10 cm, the tumors were T1-T3 N0M0.

Broader study findings: The 250 largest clones made up significantly more of tumor than blood repertoires (p = 0.039).

From about 0.45 ug total RNA, TCR beta cDNA was generated with a primer in the constant region. Slightly modified ARM-PCR with three nested multiplex PCR rounds yielded TCR beta libraries. TCRdb fed the multiplex PCR reads into MiXCR, producing one record per CDR3 protein. The sample shows almost 200,000 distinct CDR3 sequences, less than 65% of them seen only once. Sequencing input: peripheral blood. This receptor was identified in a woman aged 55-69 years with primary liver carcinoma and hepatitis B virus infection.

The CDR3 here is CASSSDRRASPLHF. Written as DNA, the CDR3 is TGTGCCAGCAGCTCAGACAGGAGAGCTTCACCCCTCCACTTT. The rearrangement links TRBV7-8 to TRBJ1-6; weak D call: TRBD1 (6 bases). Germline loops: CDR1 SGHVS, CDR2 FQNEAQ. Deletions cut 4 bases from V and 9 bases from J, with 13 bases between. The CDR3 is made up of 14 amino acids.